This entry lists 12 T cell receptor beta chains sequenced from one sample in a study of early T cells in non-severe SARS-CoV-2 infection. TCRdb redid the calling of the 5' RACE reads with MiXCR, one entry per CDR3 protein. The data show tens of thousands of distinct CDR3 sequences, 10% to 15% seen once. The material sequenced was whole blood. The receptor set was obtained from an adult who was a healthcare worker with PCR-confirmed SARS-CoV-2 infection or an uninfected control (not recorded which).

This clonotype was seen repeatedly, ten times or more. The chain combines TRBV12-3 or TRBV12-4 with TRBJ1-2; 8 bases map to TRBD1. The junction had 7 bases not matched to a gene; V was cut back by 4 bases and J by 6 bases. The CDR3 extends over 14 amino acids. CDR3 region: CASSSPDRGNGYTF. The CDR3 DNA reads TGTGCCAGCAGTTCCCCTGACAGGGGAAATGGCTACACCTTC.

This clonotype was seen ten or more times. This chain joins TRBV3-1 and TRBJ1-2; tentatively, D is TRBD1 (5 bases). V was cut by 3 bases and J by 6 bases, with 8 bases left in between. The CDR3 loop spans 12 amino acids. Germline V gives CDR1 LGHDT, CDR2 YNNKEL (reference sequence). CDR3 DNA: TGTGCCAGCAGCCACAGGGATGATGGCTACACCTTC. This gives the protein CASSHRDDGYTF. Full variable domain (outside the CDR3, taken from reference TRBV3-1 and TRBJ1-2): DTAVSQTPKYLVTQMGNDKSIKCEQNLGHDTMYWYKQDSKKFLKIMFSYNNKELIINETVPNRFSPKSPDKAHLNLHINSLELGDSAVYFCASSHRDDGYTFGSGTRLTVV.

This rearrangement joins TRBV20-1 to TRBJ2-7, with a weak D call TRBD1 (6 bases). Germline lookup yields CDR1 DFQATT and CDR2 SNEGSKA (reference sequence). Trimming took 1 base from V and 2 from J, leaving 9 bases between them. The CDR3 consists of 13 residues. For the CDR3, the DNA is TGCAGTGCTAGAGCCGACAGGACCTACGAGCAGTACTTC. Translating it yields CSARADRTYEQYF.

This clonotype was seen at least ten times. The V gene is TRBV18, the J gene TRBJ2-7, with TRBD1 matching over 9 bases. The length of the CDR3 is 18 residues. Trimming took 4 bases from V and 2 from J; bases not matched to a gene: 15. Germline CDR1 reads KGHSH; CDR2 reads LQKENI. The chain's CDR3 is CASSLTLRLGQGTYEQYF. CDR3 sequence (DNA): TGTGCCAGCTCACTTACCCTCCGACTTGGACAGGGGACCTACGAGCAGTACTTC.

In its sample, this clonotype was seen many times. This sequence joins TRBV10-3 and TRBJ2-5, with 10 bases identical to TRBD2. There are 15 residues in the CDR3. Germline values: CDR1 ENHRY, CDR2 SYGVKD. V gave up 10 bases and J gave up 6 bases; unmatched junction bases: 14. The CDR3 nucleotides read TGTGCCACCGGGGACCTCCTAGCGGGGGACAAGACCCAGTACTTC. Its translation is CATGDLLAGDKTQYF.

This clonotype has at least ten counts. The chain recombines TRBV28 with TRBJ2-7; possibly TRBD1 for D (6 bases). This CDR3 has 12 residues. Germline CDR1 is MDHEN and CDR2 is SYDVKM. The ends were cut back, 6 bases at V and 7 bases at J, with 13 bases in the middle. As DNA, the CDR3 is TGTGCCAGCAGCAACGGACAGAAAGAGCAGTACTTC. Its translation: CASSNGQKEQYF.

The rearrangement uses TRBV6-4 and TRBJ1-1; a weak D match, TRBD1 (5 bases). CDR1 MRHNA and CDR2 SNTAGT come from the germline V gene. This CDR3 has 13 residues. Trimming removed 2 bases from V and 2 bases from J, with 6 bases in between. The CDR3 nucleotides are TGTGCCAGCAGTGACCGGGACAACACTGAAGCTTTCTTT. Protein product: CASSDRDNTEAFF.

This clonotype was seen a handful of times. One end of the junction varies from germline; a read error may be responsible. The chain carries TRBV18 and TRBJ1-4; the D is unclear. The CDR3 length is 12 residues. Germline values: CDR1 KGHSH, CDR2 LQKENI. The CDR3 spells CTSSPGSEKLFF. The DNA for the CDR3 is TGTACCAGCTCACCTGGGAGTGAAAAACTGTTTTTT.

This clonotype was seen ten or more times. This chain connects TRBV27 to TRBJ2-1; 13 bases fit TRBD2. The CDR3 runs to 15 residues. J was trimmed by 6 bases and V by 8 bases; bases with no gene match: 7. Germline CDR1 and CDR2: MNHEY and SMNVEV (reference sequence). DNA of the CDR3: TGTGCCAGCTACCGACTAGCGGGGGGCCTCAATGAGCAGTTCTTC. Its protein product is CASYRLAGGLNEQFF.

This clonotype has a single count. The rearrangement joins TRBV28 to TRBJ2-6, with D tentatively TRBD1 or TRBD2 (5 bases each). V lost 5 bases and J 12 bases, leaving 23 bases between the germline ends. Germline V gene data show CDR1 as MDHEN and CDR2 as SYDVKM. The CDR3 spans 16 residues. In nucleotides, the CDR3 is TGTGCCAGCAGTGCCGGGACCTCCTCTGGGGCCGGCGTCCTGACTTTC. Its translation: CASSAGTSSGAGVLTF. Supplemented by reference TRBV28 and TRBJ2-6, the full variable domain reads DVKVTQSSRYLVKRTGEKVFLECVQDMDHENMFWYRQDPGLGLRLIYFSYDVKMKEKGDIPEGYSVSREKKERFSLILESASTNQTSMYLCASSAGTSSGAGVLTFGAGSRLTVL.

The rearrangement uses TRBV12-3 or TRBV12-4 and TRBJ2-1, with 15 bases fitting TRBD2. The CDR3 contains 16 residues. V lost 7 bases and J lost 1; bases outside the gene matches: 2. The chain's CDR3 is CASKGLAGGSYNEQFF. As DNA, the CDR3 is TGTGCCAGCAAGGGACTAGCGGGAGGTTCCTACAATGAGCAGTTCTTC.

The chain uses TRBV18 and TRBJ1-2; D is unclear. The germline V gene has CDR1 KGHSH and CDR2 LQKENI. This CDR3 region has 16 residues. V lost 1 base to trimming and J lost 5 bases, with 17 bases between them. CDR3 sequence (DNA): TGTGCCAGCTCACCACTCCCCGCTTCTGAACGATATGGCTACACCTTC. Translated, it gives CASSPLPASERYGYTF.